This T cell receptor beta chain was sequenced for a study of T-cell reconstitution after alpha-beta-depleted transplantation in children. Library preparation (for TCRbeta) was performed with unique molecular identifiers. TCRdb itself ran the PCR reads through MiXCR, one entry per CDR3 protein. Found here are 540,000 or so distinct CDR3 sequences, roughly 23% of them singletons; the top ten hold around an eighth. Per germline, CDR1 LGHNA and CDR2 YNFKEQ. Losses at the gene ends were 4 bases for V and 2 bases for J; bases not matched to a gene: 11. CDR3 length equals 18 residues. This TCR was sampled from a boy less than two years old who had a stem cell transplant for acute myeloid leukemia, so the T cells may come from the graft donor. The specimen was PBMCs, mostly from graft donor cells, collected 360 days after TCRalphabeta/CD19-depleted stem cell transplant. The chain is built from TRBV4-2 and TRBJ2-2; TRBD1 matches 9 bases. The CDR3 loop is CASSPRSTGGGNTGELFF. CDR3 sequence (DNA): TGTGCCAGCAGCCCACGATCTACAGGGGGCGGTAACACCGGGGAGCTGTTTTTT.